These 19 T cell receptor beta chains share one sample of origin, sequenced in a study of blood T cell repertoires in COVID-19. The protocol was immunoSEQ multiplex PCR, while the TCRdb copy is restricted to in-frame clones and leaves out a portion. The sample contains some 110,000 clones, roughly 80% of which appear only once. Input material: peripheral blood. The receptors come from a man of 80 years or more with COVID-19, enrolled during active disease.

This clone was seen only a few times. V and J are TRBV9 and TRBJ1-6; 9 bases line up with TRBD1. Germline-derived CDR1 and CDR2 are SGDLS and YYNGEE. The CDR3 length is 15 residues. V was clipped by 0 bases and J by 9 bases; unmatched bases: 4. The CDR3 loop reads CASSVGTGGSSPLHF. CDR3 in DNA: TGTGCCAGCAGCGTAGGCACAGGGGGCAGTTCACCCCTCCACTTT.

This clone was recorded a few times. The rearrangement joins TRBV28 to TRBJ2-7; D is uncertain. V was clipped by 8 bases and J by 2 bases, with 4 bases between them. The CDR3 consists of 10 residues. CDR1 is MDHEN, CDR2 SYDVKM, per germline. The CDR3 coding sequence is TGTGCCAGCGGAGCCTACGAGCAGTACTTC. Translating gives CASGAYEQYF.

The rearrangement joins TRBV6-6 to TRBJ2-7; 10 bases are a match to TRBD1. CDR3 length: 16 residues. The germline CDR1 and CDR2 sequences are MNHNY and SVGAGI (reference sequence). The J segment lost 2 bases and the V segment lost 2 bases, leaving 6 bases of the junction unmatched. CDR3 sequence: CASSYPGTGDPYEQYF. The CDR3, as DNA: TGTGCCAGCAGTTACCCCGGGACAGGGGATCCCTACGAGCAGTACTTC.

The chain links TRBV7-2 to TRBJ1-5, with 9 bases matching TRBD1. CDR3 length: 16 residues. Germline-derived CDR1 and CDR2 are SGHTA and FQGNSA. The V and J ends lost 5 bases and 5 bases, in that order; junction bases with no gene match: 10. The DNA for the CDR3 is TGTGCCAGCAGCCCGTGGACAGGGGAGAATTATCAGCCCCAGCATTTT. It translates to CASSPWTGENYQPQHF.

The V call is TRBV7-4, the J call TRBJ1-3; 9 nucleotides line up with TRBD1. Trimming removed 5 bases from V and 8 bases from J; junction bases left unmatched: 13. The CDR3 is made up of 16 amino acids. Germline-derived CDR1 and CDR2 are SGHVT and SQSDAQ. The chain's CDR3 is CASSLTQGAYRDTIYF. The CDR3 DNA reads as TGTGCCAGCAGCCTCACACAGGGGGCTTATAGGGACACCATATATTTT.

V usage is TRBV6-2 or TRBV6-3 and J usage is TRBJ2-7, with a weak D call TRBD2 (6 bases). With 1 base removed from V and 6 bases from J, the gap between germline ends came to 7 bases. Per the germline V gene, CDR1 is MNHEY and CDR2 is SVGEGT. The CDR3 has 12 amino acids. The CDR3 loop is CASSYWRGEQYF. CDR3 coding DNA: TGTGCCAGCAGTTACTGGCGGGGCGAGCAGTACTTC.

The chain employs TRBV4-2 and TRBJ1-2; D unresolved. Per the germline V gene, CDR1 is LGHNA and CDR2 is YNFKEQ. The CDR3 runs to 16 residues. V lost 3 bases to trimming and J lost 4 bases, with 18 bases between them. The CDR3, as DNA: TGTGCCAGCAGCCAGGGTAACCCCGGCTCGGGCTATGGCTACACCTTC. It codes for CASSQGNPGSGYGYTF.

This clone was detected only a few times. The chain joins TRBV6-2 or TRBV6-3 to TRBJ1-2; the match to TRBD1 covers 8 bases. Germline V gene sequence: CDR1 MNHEY, CDR2 SVGEGT. The CDR3 sequence is 14 residues long. The J segment lost 6 bases and the V segment lost 0 bases, leaving 3 bases of the junction unmatched. Here the CDR3 DNA reads TGTGCCAGCAGTTACTCGGCAGGGGGCGATGGCTACACCTTC. Its translation: CASSYSAGGDGYTF.

This chain connects TRBV12-5 to TRBJ1-1; no reliable D call. Looked up from germline, CDR1 is LGHNT and CDR2 is FRNRAP. The V end was cut by 4 bases, the J end by 10 bases, with 13 bases between. This CDR3 contains 12 residues. This CDR3 is CASGSQAAGAFF. The CDR3 nucleotides read TGTGCTAGTGGTTCCCAAGCGGCTGGAGCTTTCTTT.

The chain links TRBV2 to TRBJ2-3, with 10 positions matching TRBD1. This CDR3 comprises 18 residues. With V trimmed by 5 bases and J by 0 bases, 11 bases remained unmatched. Germline loops: CDR1 SNHLY, CDR2 FYNNEI. The CDR3: CASSTPRDRGPSTDTQYF. CDR3 nucleotides: TGTGCCAGCAGTACTCCTCGGGACAGGGGACCTAGCACAGATACGCAGTATTTT.

The chain links TRBV4-1 to TRBJ1-2; D remains ambiguous. The CDR3 has 13 residues. Trimming removed 0 bases from V and 8 bases from J, with 10 bases in between. The germline V gene has CDR1 MGHRA and CDR2 YSYEKL. CDR3 nucleotide sequence: TGCGCCAGCAGCCAAGATCAAGGGAGCGGCTACACCTTC. Translation gives CASSQDQGSGYTF.

The V and J genes are TRBV6-2 or TRBV6-3 and TRBJ2-3; D is perhaps TRBD1 (6 bases). The CDR3 totals 17 residues. CDR1 and CDR2 from the germline V gene are MNHEY and SVGEGT. V shed 6 bases and J shed 0 bases, with 19 bases lying between them. CDR3 bases: TGTGCCAGCAGCCTCCGGGGACACTACACTAGCACAGATACGCAGTATTTT. Its protein product is CASSLRGHYTSTDTQYF.

This chain links TRBV6-5 with TRBJ1-1, with a tentative D call TRBD1 (6 bases). This CDR3 comprises 14 residues. CDR1 is MNHEY, CDR2 SVGAGI, per germline. Trimming removed 3 bases from V and 5 bases from J, with 13 bases in between. The CDR3 bases are TGTGCCAGCAGTTATGCTCCGAGGGGGACTGAAGCTTTCTTT. Translating gives CASSYAPRGTEAFF.

The chain has TRBV3-1 (or the pseudogene TRBV3-2) and TRBJ2-3, with a weak D call TRBD2 (6 bases). This CDR3 has 14 amino acids. The germline CDR1 and CDR2 sequences are LGHDT and YNNKEL (reference sequence). The V end was cut by 3 bases, the J end by 6 bases, with 13 bases between. The CDR3 nucleotides are TGTGCCAGCAGCCACCCCCTGGCGGGGGATACGCAGTATTTT. It yields the protein CASSHPLAGDTQYF.

The V call is TRBV5-4, the J call TRBJ2-1; 8 bases are a match to TRBD2. Germline CDR1 is SGHNT and CDR2 is YYREEE (reference sequence). Trimming cost V 1 base and J 9 bases; bases outside gene matches: 9. The length of the CDR3 is 15 residues. CDR3 DNA sequence: TGTGCCAGCAGCTTGATCCTAACTAGCGGAAGTGAGCAGTTCTTC. Amino acid sequence: CASSLILTSGSEQFF.

To note about this clone: A much larger clone sits a single nucleotide away, making a read error possible. The J gene is TRBJ2-7, the V gene TRBV7-8; TRBD1 aligns across 7 bases. Germline V gene lookup returns CDR1 SGHVS and CDR2 FQNEAQ. This CDR3 is built from 12 residues. The trim removed 2 bases at V and 6 bases at J, leaving 1 base unmatched. DNA of the CDR3: TGTGCCAGCAGCTTAACAGGGGCCGAGCAGTACTTC. This sequence encodes CASSLTGAEQYF.

The V and J genes are TRBV6-9 and TRBJ2-7; the D gene is possibly TRBD1 (6 bases). V dropped 4 bases and J dropped 0 bases, with 22 bases sitting between them. The CDR3 sequence is 18 residues long. Per germline, CDR1 MNHGY and CDR2 SVAAGI. CDR3 in amino acids: CASSSCPSRGRSSYEQYF. In nucleotides, the CDR3 is TGTGCCAGCAGTTCGTGCCCGTCCAGGGGCCGTAGCTCCTACGAGCAGTACTTC.

The chain couples TRBV7-2 to TRBJ2-4, with 13 bases lining up with TRBD2. CDR3 size: 18 residues. The germline V gene encodes CDR1 SGHTA and CDR2 FQGNSA. Trimming at V came to 4 bases and at J to 3 bases, leaving 9 bases not matched to a gene. Written as DNA, the CDR3 is TGTGCCAGCAGCTACGATGGACTAGCGGGAGTCGGCAAAAACATTCAGTACTTC. This sequence encodes CASSYDGLAGVGKNIQYF.

CDR3 bases: TGTGCAGTGGGCAGCTCCTATAATTCACCCCTCCACTTT. Its translation is CAVGSSYNSPLHF. The chain joins TRBV6-5 to TRBJ1-6; D is unresolved. Germline values: CDR1 MNHEY, CDR2 SVGAGI. This CDR3 has 13 residues.